These 32 T cell receptor beta chains were sequenced from one sample in a study of cytomegalovirus exposure and HLA in healthy donors. 60 Vbeta and 13 Jbeta primers were used in PCR. Assay used: immunoSEQ multiplex PCR; TCRdb lists only in-frame clones, some missing. The table has 35,000 to 50,000 clones, about 47% seen once. The specimen was PBMCs. These receptor sequences come from a human donor in good health.

The chain uses TRBV4-3 and TRBJ1-2; 7 bases line up with TRBD1. Trimming cost V 3 bases and J 6 bases; bases outside gene matches: 16. Germline CDR1 reads LGHNA; CDR2 reads YSLEER. The CDR3 sequence is 17 residues long. The CDR3, as DNA: TGCGCCAGCAGCCACCAAACGAACAGGGGACCCGGGAATGGCTACACCTTC. Encoded protein: CASSHQTNRGPGNGYTF.

J is TRBJ1-3 and V is TRBV6-5; D is perhaps TRBD1 (5 bases). Germline loops: CDR1 MNHEY, CDR2 SVGAGI. With 0 bases removed from V and 6 bases from J, the gap between germline ends came to 12 bases. The CDR3 has 15 residues. This CDR3 is CASSYSPRAKNTIYF. Written as DNA, the CDR3 is TGTGCCAGCAGTTACTCCCCCAGGGCCAAAAACACCATATATTTT.

V is TRBV5-1 and J is TRBJ2-1; D may be TRBD2 (6 bases). Trimming cost V 3 bases and J 5 bases, with 24 bases left between them. Germline CDR1 is SGHRS and CDR2 is YFSETQ. This CDR3 has 18 amino acids. The CDR3 nucleotides are TGCGCCAGCAGCTCCCCCCTAAGGAGGGTAGATAGGGACAATGAGCAGTTCTTC. This codes for CASSSPLRRVDRDNEQFF. Variable domain in full (rest from reference TRBV5-1 and TRBJ2-1): KAGVTQTPRYLIKTRGQQVTLSCSPISGHRSVSWYQQTPGQGLQFLFEYFSETQRNKGNFPGRFSGRQFSNSRSEMNVSTLELGDSALYLCASSSPLRRVDRDNEQFFGPGTRLTVL.

The chain combines TRBV7-9 with TRBJ2-3; 9 bases fit TRBD1. V lost 4 bases, J lost 5 bases, and 10 bases stayed unmatched. CDR3 length: 16 amino acids. Germline CDR1 reads SEHNR; CDR2 reads FQNEAQ (reference sequence). This CDR3 is CASSSAGGTGKDTQYF. DNA for the CDR3: TGTGCCAGCAGCTCAGCAGGGGGGACAGGGAAAGATACGCAGTATTTT.

The chain uses TRBV2 and TRBJ2-1; TRBD2 matches at 8 bases. CDR1 SNHLY and CDR2 FYNNEI come from the germline V gene. The V gene end was trimmed by 6 bases and the J gene end by 2 bases; junction bases not matched to a gene: 6. This CDR3 region has 15 residues. The CDR3 region has the DNA TGTGCCAGCAGAAAGAGCGGGAGCGCCTACAATGAGCAGTTCTTC. Translated: CASRKSGSAYNEQFF.

V is TRBV5-3 and J is TRBJ1-5; possible D gene TRBD1, 5 bases. TRBV5-3 is sorted into the ORF group, with uncertain function. The CDR3 runs to 15 residues. Trimming stripped 1 base from V and 0 bases from J, with 8 bases between. The CDR3 DNA follows: TGTGCCAGAAGCTTGAGCAGGGATAGCAATCAGCCCCAGCATTTT. It specifies CARSLSRDSNQPQHF.

The chain carries TRBV6-4 and TRBJ2-3; D possibly corresponds to TRBD2 (5 bases). Trimming cost V 3 bases and J 5 bases, with 12 bases left between them. In germline, CDR1 is MRHNA, CDR2 SNTAGT. The CDR3 length is 14 residues. The CDR3 protein is CASSELSGGDTQYF. CDR3 coding DNA: TGTGCCAGCAGTGAACTCAGCGGTGGAGATACGCAGTATTTT.

This chain joins TRBV18 and TRBJ2-2; 10 nucleotides align to TRBD2. V gave up 3 bases and J gave up 1 base; unmatched junction bases: 2. CDR1 is KGHSH, CDR2 LQKENI, per germline. The CDR3 totals 16 residues. The CDR3 coding sequence is TGTGCCAGCTCACCCCAGCGGGGGGGGAACACCGGGGAGCTGTTTTTT. Protein product: CASSPQRGGNTGELFF. Looking up the rest from reference TRBV18 and TRBJ2-2 gives the full variable domain: NAGVMQNPRHLVRRRGQEARLRCSPMKGHSHVYWYRQLPEEGLKFMVYLQKENIIDESGMPKERFSAEFPKEGPSILRIQQVVRGDSAAYFCASSPQRGGNTGELFFGEGSRLTVL.

As concerns this clone: Likely a read error: the CDR3 ends without its conserved phenylalanine or tryptophan. The V and J genes are TRBV6-1 and TRBJ1-1; TRBD1 is a possible D gene (5 bases). Germline V gives CDR1 MNHNS, CDR2 SASEGT. V dropped 4 bases and J dropped 1 base, with 10 bases sitting between them. This CDR3 comprises 14 residues. The CDR3 loop reads CASSGRQQNTEAFL. CDR3 nucleotides: TGTGCCAGCAGTGGTAGACAGCAGAACACTGAAGCTTTCCTT.

This sequence joins TRBV7-3 and TRBJ1-3; 9 bases match TRBD1. The germline gives CDR1 SGHTA, CDR2 FQGTGA. After removal of 3 bases from V and 0 bases from J, the junction contained 0 bases not matched to a gene. CDR3 size: 15 residues. The CDR3 nucleotides read TGTGCCAGCAGCTTGGGACAGGGCTCTGGAAACACCATATATTTT. This encodes CASSLGQGSGNTIYF.

V gene TRBV9 combines with J gene TRBJ1-6; TRBD1 matches at 7 bases. There are 14 residues in the CDR3. V lost 4 bases to trimming and J lost 6 bases; unmatched junction nucleotides: 4. From germline, CDR1 is SGDLS and CDR2 YYNGEE. CDR3 residues: CASSIRQGNSPLHF. CDR3 sequence (DNA): TGTGCCAGCAGCATCCGACAGGGTAATTCACCCCTCCACTTT. The full variable domain, completed using reference TRBV9 and TRBJ1-6, is DSGVTQTPKHLITATGQRVTLRCSPRSGDLSVYWYQQSLDQGLQFLIQYYNGEERAKGNILERFSAQQFPDLHSELNLSSLELGDSALYFCASSIRQGNSPLHFGNGTRLTVT.

The chain combines TRBV5-4 with TRBJ1-1, with 10 bases aligning to TRBD1. The V gene's germline CDR1 is SGHNT and CDR2 YYREEE (reference sequence). V dropped 0 bases and J dropped 11; count of bases not matched to a gene: 1. The CDR3 has 12 amino acids. This chain's CDR3 is CASSLGTGGAFF. The DNA of the CDR3 is TGTGCCAGCAGCTTGGGGACAGGGGGGGCTTTCTTT.

The chain carries TRBV2 and TRBJ1-5; D gene unclear. CDR1 SNHLY and CDR2 FYNNEI come from the germline V gene. The ends were cut back, 6 bases at V and 7 bases at J, with 19 bases in the middle. This CDR3 contains 15 residues. The chain's CDR3 is CASRTLEPGSQPQHF. CDR3 nucleotide sequence: TGTGCCAGCAGGACCCTGGAGCCGGGAAGCCAGCCCCAGCATTTT.

The genes are TRBV5-5 and TRBJ1-1, with a tentative D call TRBD1 (5 bases). Trimming stripped 4 bases from V and 8 bases from J, with 21 bases between. Germline loops: CDR1 SGHKS, CDR2 YYEKEE (reference sequence). The CDR3 length is 15 residues. The CDR3 DNA reads TGTGCCAGCAGCCAGGCATGGGGGGGACCCGGAGAAGCTTTCTTT. It translates to CASSQAWGGPGEAFF.

V gene TRBV21-1 combines with J gene TRBJ2-7; the D call TRBD1 from the table was never checked on the DNA. TRBV21-1 is reported as a pseudogene. The CDR3 length is 15 residues. CDR3 loop: CASSNAGTGIYEQYF. The CDR3 region has the DNA TGTGCCAGCAGCAATGCCGGGACAGGGATATACGAGCAGTACTTC.

This chain connects TRBV28 to TRBJ1-5, with D perhaps TRBD1 (5 bases). The CDR3 loop spans 16 amino acids. Per germline, CDR1 MDHEN and CDR2 SYDVKM. Trimming pared 6 bases from V and 6 bases from J, leaving 21 bases between. The CDR3 DNA reads as TGTGCCAGCAGCCCCCCCCTTGCAGGGATGGGTCAGCCCCAGCATTTT. As protein: CASSPPLAGMGQPQHF.

The gene calls are TRBV18 and TRBJ2-5; no reliable D call. V lost 2 bases to trimming and J lost 6 bases, with 7 bases between them. This CDR3 region has 12 residues. The germline CDR1 and CDR2 sequences are KGHSH and LQKENI. CDR3 in amino acids: CASSPLYKTQYF. The CDR3 nucleotides read TGTGCCAGCTCACCATTGTACAAGACCCAGTACTTC.

As regards this clone: One end of the junction varies from germline; a read error may be responsible. CDR3: CASSPGTGTDTQYF. CDR3 coding DNA: TGCGCCAGCAGCCCCGGGACAGGGACAGATACGCAGTATTTT. The rearrangement joins TRBV7-2 to TRBJ2-3; 9 nucleotides match TRBD1. CDR3 length: 14 amino acids. From germline, CDR1 is SGHTA and CDR2 FQGNSA.

A single count supports this clone. The rearrangement links TRBV5-5 to TRBJ2-2; TRBD1 is a possible D gene (6 bases). Germline V gene sequence: CDR1 SGHKS, CDR2 YYEKEE (reference sequence). The V and J ends lost 5 bases and 7 bases respectively, with 21 bases between them. CDR3 length: 16 amino acids. DNA for the CDR3: TGTGCCAGCAGTTCTCAAGACAGGCCGGACGTCGGGGAGCTGTTTTTT. This encodes CASSSQDRPDVGELFF. The entire variable domain, with the rest obtained from reference TRBV5-5 and TRBJ2-2, is as follows: DAGVTQSPTHLIKTRGQQVTLRCSPISGHKSVSWYQQVLGQGPQFIFQYYEKEERGRGNFPDRFSARQFPNYSSELNVNALLLGDSALYLCASSSQDRPDVGELFFGEGSRLTVL.

V and J are TRBV30 and TRBJ1-4, with D uncertain. This CDR3 comprises 16 residues. Germline assignment: CDR1 GTSNPN and CDR2 SVGIG (reference sequence). V was cut by 2 bases and J by 4 bases, with 17 bases left in between. CDR3 protein: CAWSNSRVRGNEKLFF. In nucleotides, the CDR3 is TGTGCCTGGAGTAACTCGCGGGTCCGGGGTAATGAAAAACTGTTTTTT. Together with reference TRBV30 and TRBJ1-4, the CDR3 gives the full variable domain: SQTIHQWPATLVQPVGSPLSLECTVEGTSNPNLYWYRQAAGRGLQLLFYSVGIGQISSEVPQNLSASRPQDRQFILSSKKLLLSDSGFYLCAWSNSRVRGNEKLFFGSGTQLSVL.

The V gene is TRBV29-1, the J gene TRBJ2-7, with D perhaps matching TRBD2 (5 bases). V gave up 4 bases and J gave up 7 bases, with 8 bases separating them. Germline CDR1 and CDR2: SQVTM and ANQGSEA. This CDR3 is built from 10 residues. The CDR3 protein is CSVGEREQYF. CDR3 DNA: TGCAGCGTTGGGGAGCGGGAGCAGTACTTC.

The chain combines TRBV30 with TRBJ1-5; 8 bases line up with TRBD1. Looked up from germline, CDR1 is GTSNPN and CDR2 is SVGIG (reference sequence). After removal of 5 bases from V and 6 bases from J, the junction contained 6 bases not matched to a gene. This CDR3 contains 13 residues. The CDR3 here is CAWEQGAGQPQHF. The CDR3 coding sequence is TGTGCCTGGGAGCAGGGGGCCGGTCAGCCCCAGCATTTT.

The rearrangement joins TRBV11-1 to TRBJ2-7; D gene uncertain. The germline V gene encodes CDR1 SGHAT and CDR2 FQDESV (reference sequence). This CDR3 region has 14 residues. Between the trimmed V and J ends, which lost 5 bases and 1 base, there was a span of 12 bases. CDR3 amino acids: CASSRQRSSYEQYF. For the CDR3, the DNA is TGTGCCAGCAGCCGCCAAAGGAGTTCCTACGAGCAGTACTTC.

The chain joins TRBV2 to TRBJ2-4, with TRBD2 matching 8 bases. Germline lookup yields CDR1 SNHLY and CDR2 FYNNEI. The CDR3 extends over 18 amino acids. Trimming at V came to 7 bases and at J to 0 bases, leaving 14 bases not matched to a gene. The CDR3 region has the DNA TGTGCCAGCAAGTCAGCGGGGGCCGGTTCTACAGCCAAAAACATTCAGTACTTC. It specifies CASKSAGAGSTAKNIQYF.

This clone was observed a few times. This rearrangement joins TRBV27 to TRBJ1-2, with 12 bases aligning to TRBD1. V gave up 6 bases and J gave up 11 bases; unmatched junction bases: 4. Germline values: CDR1 MNHEY, CDR2 SMNVEV (reference sequence). The CDR3 consists of 12 residues. The CDR3 DNA reads as TGTGCCAGCAGCCGGGACAGGGGGCCATACACCTTC. Amino acid sequence: CASSRDRGPYTF.

The CDR3: CASSLSLSEAFF. CDR3 in DNA: TGTGCCAGCAGCTTATCGTTGTCTGAAGCTTTCTTT. The chain couples TRBV7-9 to TRBJ1-1; D not certain. Germline CDR1 and CDR2: SEHNR and FQNEAQ (reference sequence). The ends were cut back, 2 bases at V and 6 bases at J, with 7 bases in the middle. The CDR3 has 12 residues.

V and J are TRBV4-2 and TRBJ1-3; 8 bases match TRBD1. Germline V lookup: CDR1 LGHNA, CDR2 YNFKEQ. The CDR3 sequence is 16 residues long. V lost 3 bases to trimming and J lost 0 bases; unmatched junction nucleotides: 4. CDR3 DNA sequence: TGTGCCAGCAGCCAGAGGACAGGGAGCTCTGGAAACACCATATATTTT. It specifies CASSQRTGSSGNTIYF.

The chain recombines TRBV1 with TRBJ2-3; TRBD2, as called in the table, went unchecked against the DNA. TRBV1 is deemed a pseudogene. CDR3 size: 16 residues. The CDR3 loop reads CTSSQGSGVPPDTQYF. CDR3 nucleotide sequence: TGCACCAGCAGCCAAGGAAGCGGGGTCCCCCCAGATACGCAGTATTTT.

This clone was seen a few times. The genes are TRBV5-6 and TRBJ1-4; maybe TRBD1 (5 bases). Germline V gives CDR1 SGHDT, CDR2 YYEEEE. V was trimmed by 3 bases and J by 8 bases, leaving 11 bases between them. The CDR3 sequence is 13 residues long. Here the CDR3 reads CASSWGVGEKLFF. CDR3 bases: TGTGCCAGCAGCTGGGGGGTGGGAGAAAAACTGTTTTTT.

The CDR3 spells CASSPRQGARRNQPQHF. The CDR3 region has the DNA TGTGCCAGCAGTCCCAGACAGGGGGCAAGACGGAATCAGCCCCAGCATTTT. V gene TRBV28 combines with J gene TRBJ1-5; 10 nucleotides line up with TRBD1. Germline-derived CDR1 and CDR2 are MDHEN and SYDVKM. V shed 5 bases, J shed 4 bases, and the junction held 11 bases outside the gene matches. The CDR3 is 17 amino acids. Variable domain in full (rest from reference TRBV28 and TRBJ1-5): DVKVTQSSRYLVKRTGEKVFLECVQDMDHENMFWYRQDPGLGLRLIYFSYDVKMKEKGDIPEGYSVSREKKERFSLILESASTNQTSMYLCASSPRQGARRNQPQHFGDGTRLSIL.

The CDR3 loop is CAWSVRRETQYF. CDR3 nucleotides: TGTGCCTGGAGTGTCCGGCGGGAGACCCAGTACTTC. The rearrangement links TRBV30 to TRBJ2-5, with D unclear. The CDR3 is 12 amino acids. Germline CDR1 GTSNPN, CDR2 SVGIG (reference sequence). Trimming removed 0 bases from V and 5 bases from J, with 7 bases in between.

The gene calls are TRBV11-2 and TRBJ2-2; perhaps TRBD2 as D (6 bases). The V gene's germline CDR1 is SGHAT and CDR2 FQNNGV. The CDR3 runs 14 residues. Trimming took 5 bases from V and 5 from J, leaving 12 bases between them. The CDR3 region is CASSRDRETGELFF. The CDR3 DNA reads TGTGCCAGCAGCCGGGACCGGGAGACCGGGGAGCTGTTTTTT.